These 32 T cell receptor beta chains share one sample of origin, sequenced in a study of blood T cell repertoires in COVID-19. Libraries were prepared by immunoSEQ multiplex PCR; TCRdb keeps only in-frame clonotypes and omits some of them. In the table there are 53,000 or so clones, 70% to 85% of which are singletons. The sequenced material came from peripheral blood. Receptor source: a human donor in a cohort sampled during active COVID-19.

V is TRBV27 and J is TRBJ2-7; perhaps TRBD2 as D (5 bases). Germline lookup yields CDR1 MNHEY and CDR2 SMNVEV (reference sequence). Trimming pared 9 bases from V and 1 base from J, leaving 16 bases between. CDR3 length: 14 residues. The CDR3 nucleotides are TGTGCCAGTAGCCTAAAGGACTTATCCTACGAGCAGTACTTC. As protein: CASSLKDLSYEQYF.

This clone was observed once. The V gene is TRBV3-1 (or the pseudogene TRBV3-2), the J gene TRBJ2-7, with D possibly being TRBD1 (5 bases). The CDR3 contains 15 residues. CDR1 is LGHDT, CDR2 YNNKEL, per germline (reference sequence). V lost 0 bases to trimming and J lost 3 bases, with 12 bases between them. In DNA, the CDR3 is TGTGCCAGCAGCCAAGATCAGGGCAGGGTCTACGAGCAGTACTTC. This sequence encodes CASSQDQGRVYEQYF.

This clone has only a few counts. V and J are TRBV15 and TRBJ2-1, with 11 bases identical to TRBD2. The CDR3 is 14 amino acids. V trimming: 6 bases; J trimming: 4 bases; junction bases outside the gene matches: 2. From germline, CDR1 is LNHNV and CDR2 YYDKDF (reference sequence). The CDR3 DNA reads TGTGCCACCAGAGGGACTAGCGGTTACAATGAGCAGTTCTTC. Translating gives CATRGTSGYNEQFF.

The chain carries TRBV7-8 and TRBJ1-5, with D perhaps matching TRBD1 (6 bases). Germline values: CDR1 SGHVS, CDR2 FQNEAQ. The CDR3 sequence is 12 residues long. Trimming shortened V by 3 bases and J by 7 bases, and 7 bases separated the two germline ends. CDR3 nucleotide sequence: TGTGCCAGCAGCTTCGACAGGCAGCCCCAGCATTTT. Translated, it gives CASSFDRQPQHF. The entire variable domain, with the rest obtained from reference TRBV7-8 and TRBJ1-5, is as follows: GAGVSQSPRYKVAKRGQDVALRCDPISGHVSLFWYQQALGQGPEFLTYFQNEAQLDKSGLPSDRFFAERPEGSVSTLKIQRTQQEDSAVYLCASSFDRQPQHFGDGTRLSIL.

The chain employs TRBV4-3 and TRBJ2-3, with TRBD2 as a possible D gene (6 bases). Trimming left V 2 bases short and J 4 bases short, with 25 bases between. Germline CDR1 and CDR2: LGHNA and YSLEER. CDR3 length equals 19 residues. The CDR3 DNA follows: TGCGCCAGCAGCCAAAAAGGGATCGGGGGTCCCAATAGCGCAGATACGCAGTATTTT. This gives the protein CASSQKGIGGPNSADTQYF.

The table lists this clone with a count of one. CDR3 residues: CASSRLAGGNNEQFF. The CDR3 DNA sequence: TGTGCCAGCAGCAGACTAGCGGGAGGAAACAATGAGCAGTTCTTC. This chain joins TRBV9 and TRBJ2-1; 13 bases line up with TRBD2. The germline V gene has CDR1 SGDLS and CDR2 YYNGEE. Trimming took 4 bases from V and 5 from J; bases not matched to a gene: 3. This CDR3 is built from 15 residues.

The genes are TRBV4-1 and TRBJ2-5; D is unclear. The CDR3 contains 15 residues. Germline V CDR1 and CDR2: MGHRA, YSYEKL. Trimming stripped 0 bases from V and 5 bases from J, with 13 bases between. The CDR3 sequence is CASSQDRRSGETQYF. In nucleotides, the CDR3 is TGCGCCAGCAGCCAAGATCGTCGGTCCGGGGAGACCCAGTACTTC.

The rearrangement uses TRBV18 and TRBJ1-1, with D tentatively TRBD1 (5 bases). Germline V gives CDR1 KGHSH, CDR2 LQKENI. V was trimmed by 6 bases and J by 3 bases, leaving 14 bases between them. The CDR3 is made up of 14 amino acids. The CDR3 DNA sequence: TGTGCCAGCTCCCGCGGGGGGAGTGACACTGAAGCTTTCTTT. This gives the protein CASSRGGSDTEAFF.

Here the CDR3 reads CASSEGQGRGYTF. In DNA, the CDR3 is TGTGCCAGTAGTGAGGGACAGGGTAGAGGCTACACCTTC. V and J are TRBV19 and TRBJ1-2; 9 bases are a match to TRBD1. The CDR3 extends over 13 amino acids. CDR1 and CDR2 (germline): LNHDA, SQIVND (reference sequence). J gave up 8 bases and V 5 bases, and 6 bases lay outside the gene matches.

This chain connects TRBV10-3 to TRBJ2-1; 9 nucleotides match TRBD1. The CDR3 has 14 residues. The germline V gene has CDR1 ENHRY and CDR2 SYGVKD. V shed 8 bases and J 5 bases; nucleotides not matched to a gene: 7. The CDR3 DNA is TGTGCCATCTCAACAGGGGGCGAAAACAATGAGCAGTTCTTC. It codes for CAISTGGENNEQFF.

The J gene is TRBJ1-5, the V gene TRBV27; possibly TRBD1 for D (6 bases). This CDR3 is 13 amino acids long. V lost 8 bases and J lost 6, with 14 bases in between. Germline V gives CDR1 MNHEY, CDR2 SMNVEV (reference sequence). The CDR3 region has the DNA TGTGCCAGCGGCCGACAGGCGGGTCAGCCCCAGCATTTT. It is translated as CASGRQAGQPQHF.

This chain connects TRBV21-1 to TRBJ2-7; TRBD2, the table's D call, was not compared with the DNA. TRBV21-1 counts as a pseudogene. This CDR3 comprises 12 residues. In DNA form, the CDR3 reads TGTGCCAGCAGCAAAGGAGGCGGGAGGAAGTACTTC. Encoded protein: CASSKGGGRKYF.

Only one count was recorded for this clone. The CDR3 sequence: CASSWRDRYYEQYF. CDR3 nucleotide sequence: TGTGCCAGCAGCTGGCGGGACAGGTACTACGAGCAGTACTTC. The chain has TRBV13 and TRBJ2-7; 8 nucleotides line up with TRBD1. V shed 4 bases and J 3 bases; nucleotides not matched to a gene: 5. This CDR3 is 14 amino acids long. CDR1 and CDR2 (germline): PRHDT, FYEKMQ (reference sequence).

The J gene is TRBJ2-5, the V gene TRBV5-1, with D possibly being TRBD2 (6 bases). The V end lost 4 bases, the J end lost 2 bases, and 15 bases lay between the germline ends. CDR3 size: 15 residues. The V gene's germline CDR1 is SGHRS and CDR2 YFSETQ. The CDR3 sequence: CASSVGLGDQETQYF. In DNA, the CDR3 is TGCGCCAGCAGCGTGGGACTGGGTGATCAAGAGACCCAGTACTTC. Using reference TRBV5-1 and TRBJ2-5 for the parts outside the CDR3, the full variable domain is KAGVTQTPRYLIKTRGQQVTLSCSPISGHRSVSWYQQTPGQGLQFLFEYFSETQRNKGNFPGRFSGRQFSNSRSEMNVSTLELGDSALYLCASSVGLGDQETQYFGPGTRLLVL.

The chain employs TRBV2 and TRBJ1-1; TRBD1 matches 8 bases. Per the germline V gene, CDR1 is SNHLY and CDR2 is FYNNEI. The V gene end was trimmed by 7 bases and the J gene end by 4 bases; junction bases not matched to a gene: 2. The CDR3 spans 12 residues. The CDR3 loop is CASTTGATEAFF. The CDR3 nucleotides read TGTGCCAGCACGACAGGGGCCACTGAAGCTTTCTTT.

This rearrangement joins TRBV4-1 to TRBJ1-2, with unresolved D. Germline CDR1 is MGHRA and CDR2 is YSYEKL. This CDR3 is 13 amino acids long. Trimming took 6 bases from V and 8 from J, leaving 16 bases between them. The chain's CDR3 is CASRPGSWMGYTF. CDR3 DNA: TGCGCCAGCAGGCCAGGATCCTGGATGGGCTACACCTTC.

V gene TRBV7-2 combines with J gene TRBJ2-3; D is uncertain. V shed 5 bases and J shed 1 base, with 4 bases lying between them. CDR1 SGHTA and CDR2 FQGNSA come from the germline V gene. The CDR3 is 12 residues long. DNA for the CDR3: TGTGCCAGCAGCACTGGCACAGATACGCAGTATTTT. Amino acids: CASSTGTDTQYF.

The chain joins TRBV5-4 to TRBJ2-7, with a tentative D call TRBD2 (6 bases). V gave up 4 bases and J gave up 3 bases, with 14 bases separating them. This CDR3 spans 14 amino acids. Germline V gene sequence: CDR1 SGHNT, CDR2 YYREEE (reference sequence). The CDR3 DNA sequence: TGTGCCAGCAGCCTCCAAAACGGGGGCTACGAGCAGTACTTC. Amino acids: CASSLQNGGYEQYF.

The gene calls are TRBV2 and TRBJ1-1; D is undetermined. Looked up from germline, CDR1 is SNHLY and CDR2 is FYNNEI. V shed 8 bases and J shed 5 bases, with 21 bases lying between them. The CDR3 extends over 15 amino acids. CDR3 nucleotides: TGTGCCAGCTTGGCGGGTTCCAGGATGCGGACTGAAGCTTTCTTT. Its protein product is CASLAGSRMRTEAFF.

Concerning this clone itself: In the same sample, other DNA sequences code for this CDR3. Written as DNA, the CDR3 is TGTGCCAGTCGGGGAACCTACAATGAGCAGTTCTTC. Translation: CASRGTYNEQFF. The rearrangement uses TRBV19 and TRBJ2-1; TRBD2 might be the D (5 bases). There are 12 residues in the CDR3. Trimming pared 8 bases from V and 2 bases from J, leaving 7 bases between. Germline V gene data show CDR1 as LNHDA and CDR2 as SQIVND (reference sequence).

This clone was recorded only once. This chain links TRBV19 with TRBJ2-3; 11 nucleotides match TRBD1. From germline, CDR1 is LNHDA and CDR2 SQIVND (reference sequence). V gave up 0 bases and J gave up 3 bases; unmatched junction bases: 8. This CDR3 comprises 18 residues. CDR3 sequence reads: CASSIDAGQGARTDTQYF. CDR3 bases: TGTGCCAGTAGTATAGATGCAGGACAGGGGGCAAGAACAGATACGCAGTATTTT.

The chain uses TRBV20-1 and TRBJ2-1; D call uncertain. The V end was cut by 6 bases, the J end by 10 bases, with 10 bases between. The CDR3 runs to 10 residues. Germline lookup yields CDR1 DFQATT and CDR2 SNEGSKA (reference sequence). The CDR3 loop reads CSAPVGEQFF. CDR3 nucleotides: TGCAGTGCGCCCGTCGGGGAGCAGTTCTTC.

The chain combines TRBV12-3 or TRBV12-4 with TRBJ1-5; D not resolved. The CDR3 consists of 11 residues. Deletions cut 6 bases from V and 7 bases from J, with 7 bases between. The DNA for the CDR3 is TGTGCCAGCAGCTCCGGGCAGCCCCAGCATTTT. This gives the protein CASSSGQPQHF.

A single count supports this clone. The chain links TRBV18 to TRBJ2-2; the match to TRBD2 covers 7 bases. The germline CDR1 and CDR2 sequences are KGHSH and LQKENI. V was clipped by 3 bases and J by 2 bases; unmatched bases: 3. CDR3 length: 15 residues. The CDR3 reads CASSPSGINTGELFF. CDR3 DNA sequence: TGTGCCAGCTCACCCAGCGGGATCAACACCGGGGAGCTGTTTTTT. Full variable domain (remainder filled in from reference TRBV18 and TRBJ2-2): NAGVMQNPRHLVRRRGQEARLRCSPMKGHSHVYWYRQLPEEGLKFMVYLQKENIIDESGMPKERFSAEFPKEGPSILRIQQVVRGDSAAYFCASSPSGINTGELFFGEGSRLTVL.

The rearrangement links TRBV4-1 to TRBJ2-3; 9 nucleotides match TRBD1. The CDR3 contains 15 residues. The junction had 5 bases not matched to a gene; V was cut back by 4 bases and J by 3 bases. CDR1 MGHRA and CDR2 YSYEKL come from the germline V gene. The CDR3 spells CASSRLGQGTDTQYF. Written as DNA, the CDR3 is TGCGCCAGCAGCCGGTTGGGACAGGGAACAGATACGCAGTATTTT.

This clone was found a few times. This chain joins TRBV14 and TRBJ1-2, with TRBD1 as a possible D gene (5 bases). The V end lost 3 bases, the J end lost 8 bases, and 22 bases lay between the germline ends. Looked up from germline, CDR1 is SGHDN and CDR2 is FVKESK. The CDR3 spans 16 residues. The CDR3 bases are TGTGCCAGCAGCCAGGAGATCGGGGGGACCCTCCGGGGCTACACCTTC. Translating gives CASSQEIGGTLRGYTF.

This sequence joins TRBV7-9 and TRBJ2-5; D possibly corresponds to TRBD2 (5 bases). In germline, CDR1 is SEHNR, CDR2 FQNEAQ (reference sequence). CDR3 length: 13 residues. Trimming stripped 0 bases from V and 5 bases from J, with 7 bases between. The CDR3 region is CASSLAWRETQYF. The CDR3 nucleotides read TGTGCCAGCAGCTTAGCCTGGAGGGAGACCCAGTACTTC. The variable domain in full, with the rest retrieved from reference TRBV7-9 and TRBJ2-5, is DTGVSQNPRHKITKRGQNVTFRCDPISEHNRLYWYRQTLGQGPEFLTYFQNEAQLEKSRLLSDRFSAERPKGSFSTLEIQRTEQGDSAMYLCASSLAWRETQYFGPGTRLLVL.

The V gene is TRBV5-1, the J gene TRBJ2-1; 9 bases agree with TRBD2. With 2 bases clipped from V and 8 bases from J, the junction kept 8 bases outside the gene matches. Germline V gene lookup returns CDR1 SGHRS and CDR2 YFSETQ. The CDR3 is 15 residues long. The CDR3 bases are TGCGCCAGCAGCTTACTAGCGGGCCCTGGGGATGAGCAGTTCTTC. It yields the protein CASSLLAGPGDEQFF.

The V and J genes are TRBV18 and TRBJ1-1; D may be TRBD1 (5 bases). Germline V CDR1 and CDR2: KGHSH, LQKENI. V lost 6 bases to trimming and J lost 7 bases, with 15 bases between them. The CDR3 contains 13 residues. CDR3 in amino acids: CASSRAVDGEAFF. The CDR3 DNA sequence: TGTGCCAGCTCCAGGGCCGTGGACGGTGAAGCTTTCTTT.

V gene TRBV2 combines with J gene TRBJ2-5; a weak D match, TRBD2 (6 bases). The CDR3 consists of 11 residues. From germline, CDR1 is SNHLY and CDR2 FYNNEI. With 8 bases removed from V and 2 bases from J, the gap between germline ends came to 6 bases. The CDR3 reads CASGGQETQYF. The CDR3 DNA reads TGTGCCAGCGGGGGGCAAGAGACCCAGTACTTC.

The chain couples TRBV6-2 or TRBV6-3 to TRBJ2-7; a possible D gene is TRBD2 (5 bases). There are 13 residues in the CDR3. Germline CDR1 and CDR2: MNHEY and SVGEGT. Trimming took off 0 bases at V and 2 bases at J, with 5 bases between the two ends. In nucleotides, the CDR3 is TGTGCCAGCAGTTACTCGGGAGCCTACGAGCAGTACTTC. The encoded protein is CASSYSGAYEQYF.

The genes are TRBV2 and TRBJ2-2; D unresolved. The V gene lost 4 bases and the J gene lost 1 base, with 7 bases spanning the gap. CDR3 size: 14 residues. The germline gives CDR1 SNHLY, CDR2 FYNNEI. The CDR3 DNA follows: TGTGCCAGCAGTGGAGAAATGAACACCGGGGAGCTGTTTTTT. Translation: CASSGEMNTGELFF.